Listed below are T cell receptor beta chains from one sample, sequenced in a study of shared T cell receptors in the human thymus. Generated by immunoSEQ multiplex PCR, the TCRdb table keeps only in-frame clones and is missing some. The table records almost 550,000 clones, approximately 80% of them present only once. This sample also belongs to another study, concerning human thymus T cells.

Sequences were obtained from thymocytes. The receptors originated from a boy in the first two years of life with a congenital heart defect. Each CDR3 is given with its conserved first and last residue. D genes are given only for firm matches. Rows give clone size only sometimes, using once, few, many, or a class for an expanded clone.

V	length	size	D	J	CDR3	DNA
TRBV6-5	12	.	.	TRBJ1-2	CASISRDYGYTF	TGTGCCAGCATCTCACGGGACTATGGCTACACCTTC
TRBV4-1	14	.	.	TRBJ1-5	CASSQGAYAQPQHF	TGCGCCAGCAGCCAAGGAGCATATGCTCAGCCCCAGCATTTT
TRBV28	16	.	TRBD2	TRBJ2-3	CASSFLLAGVVDTQYF	TGTGCCAGCAGTTTCCTCCTAGCGGGGGTCGTAGATACGCAGTATTTT
TRBV19	19	.	.	TRBJ1-2	CASSIDLLADRDFNYGYTF	TGTGCCAGTAGTATAGATCTACTCGCGGACAGAGATTTTAACTATGGCTACACCTTC
TRBV7-9	15	.	TRBD1	TRBJ1-3	CASSPDRLSGNTIYF	TGTGCCAGCAGCCCGGACAGGCTCTCTGGAAACACCATATATTTT
TRBV15	18	.	TRBD2	TRBJ2-1	CATSRDWTSGVSYNEQFF	TGTGCCACCAGCAGAGATTGGACTAGCGGGGTCTCCTACAATGAGCAGTTCTTC
TRBV28	23	.	TRBD1	TRBJ1-5	CASSLCGDRGRGEGYNSNQPQHF	TGTGCCAGCAGTTTATGTGGGGACAGGGGGCGTGGGGAGGGGTATAATAGCAATCAGCCCCAGCATTTT
TRBV30	13	.	.	TRBJ1-1	CAWSKTGNTEAFF	TGTGCCTGGAGTAAGACAGGAAACACTGAAGCTTTCTTT
TRBV19	14	few	TRBD1	TRBJ1-1	CASSYGQENTEAFF	TGTGCCAGTAGTTACGGACAGGAGAACACTGAAGCTTTCTTT
TRBV19	14	.	.	TRBJ2-3	CASRPVSHTDTQYF	TGTGCCAGTAGACCGGTGAGCCACACAGATACGCAGTATTTT
TRBV27	15	.	TRBD2	TRBJ2-3	CASRGGREGVDTQYF	TGTGCCAGCAGAGGGGGGCGGGAGGGCGTCGATACGCAGTATTTT
TRBV11-2	13	.	.	TRBJ1-1	CASSLSTGRRAFF	TGTGCCAGCAGCTTATCGACAGGCCGGAGAGCTTTCTTT
TRBV7-8	19	.	.	TRBJ2-2	CASSLPPTGKGFRSGELFF	TGTGCCAGCAGCTTACCCCCCACAGGGAAGGGTTTTCGGTCCGGGGAGCTGTTTTTT
TRBV9	15	once	.	TRBJ2-3	CASSVGNGRGDTQYF	TGTGCCAGCAGCGTAGGGAACGGGAGAGGGGATACGCAGTATTTT
TRBV4-1	16	few	TRBD2	TRBJ2-1	CASSQEVAGEDNEQFF	TGCGCCAGCAGCCAAGAAGTGGCGGGGGAAGACAATGAGCAGTTCTTC
TRBV5-6	14	.	TRBD1	TRBJ2-7	CASSRTGDLYEQYF	TGTGCCAGCAGCCGGACAGGGGATCTCTACGAGCAGTACTTC
TRBV2	15	.	.	TRBJ2-7	CASSEGAGDSYEQYF	TGTGCCAGCAGTGAGGGGGCGGGAGACTCCTACGAGCAGTACTTC
TRBV30	13	.	.	TRBJ1-5	CAWTPGGSQPQHF	TGTGCCTGGACCCCGGGGGGCAGCCAGCCCCAGCATTTT
TRBV9	15	.	.	TRBJ2-1	CASTVSEKTYNEQFF	TGTGCCAGCACCGTGTCGGAGAAAACCTACAATGAGCAGTTCTTC
TRBV7-9	19	few	TRBD2	TRBJ2-1	CASSLEGTSGRATYNEQFF	TGTGCCAGCAGCTTAGAGGGGACTAGCGGGAGGGCCACCTACAATGAGCAGTTCTTC
TRBV6-4	16	few	TRBD2	TRBJ2-7	CASSSRGGVPSYEQYF	TGTGCCAGCAGTTCCCGGGGGGGGGTCCCCTCCTACGAGCAGTACTTC
TRBV10-1	15	.	.	TRBJ2-5	CASSRTTENQETQYF	TGCGCCAGCAGCCGGACTACGGAAAACCAAGAGACCCAGTACTTC
TRBV29-1	14	once	TRBD2	TRBJ2-5	CSVTLAGAGETQYF	TGCAGCGTAACGCTAGCGGGAGCCGGGGAGACCCAGTACTTC
TRBV9	15	once	.	TRBJ1-1	CASSPLGNMNTEAFF	TGTGCCAGCAGCCCCCTCGGGAACATGAACACTGAAGCTTTCTTT
TRBV4-3	19	.	.	TRBJ2-1	CASSQDRRVLGSSYNEQFF	TGCGCCAGCAGCCAAGATAGACGGGTACTGGGGAGCTCCTACAATGAGCAGTTCTTC
TRBV23-1	15	.	.	TRBJ2-3	CASSQGRASTDTQYF	TGCGCCAGCAGTCAGGGGAGAGCGAGCACAGATACGCAGTATTTT
TRBV4-1	14	.	.	TRBJ2-7	CASSQGSGSYEQYF	TGCGCCAGCAGCCAAGGTTCAGGCTCCTACGAGCAGTACTTC
TRBV5-1	13	.	TRBD1	TRBJ2-7	CASSPYRGSEQYF	TGCGCCAGCAGCCCATACAGGGGCAGCGAGCAGTACTTC
TRBV4-1	17	few	TRBD1	TRBJ1-4	CASSHADRGTFNEKLFF	TGCGCCAGCAGCCATGCTGACAGGGGGACTTTTAATGAAAAACTGTTTTTT
TRBV7-6	13	few	.	TRBJ2-7	CASSLAGPYEQYF	TGTGCCAGCAGCTTGGCAGGGCCCTACGAGCAGTACTTC
TRBV5-4	19	.	TRBD1	TRBJ2-2	CASSLNRQGIGTNTGELFF	TGTGCCAGCAGCTTGAACCGACAGGGTATAGGAACGAACACCGGGGAGCTGTTTTTT
TRBV5-4	16	.	TRBD2	TRBJ2-3	CASSLESAGGVDTQYF	TGTGCCAGCAGTCTGGAATCGGCGGGAGGAGTAGATACGCAGTATTTT
TRBV28	14	.	.	TRBJ1-1	CASSPGTGGTEAFF	TGTGCCAGCAGTCCCGGGACGGGGGGCACTGAAGCTTTCTTT
TRBV18	14	.	TRBD2	TRBJ2-3	CASNLAGGTDTQYF	TGTGCCAGTAATCTAGCGGGCGGCACAGATACGCAGTATTTT
TRBV27	10	.	.	TRBJ1-1	CASKRAEAFF	TGTGCCAGCAAACGGGCTGAAGCTTTCTTT
TRBV15	17	.	.	TRBJ2-5	CATSRDRGGVSPETQYF	TGTGCCACCAGCAGAGATCGGGGTGGGGTGTCTCCAGAGACCCAGTACTTC
TRBV7-9	17	.	.	TRBJ2-6	CADVLITVRSGANVLTF	TGTGCCGATGTACTGATTACGGTGCGGTCTGGGGCCAACGTCCTGACTTTC
TRBV29-1	13	.	.	TRBJ2-3	CSVAFSVQDTQYF	TGCAGCGTTGCATTCTCCGTTCAGGATACGCAGTATTTT
TRBV5-6	16	.	TRBD1	TRBJ2-7	CASSFAPGQGDYEQYF	TGTGCCAGCAGCTTCGCACCCGGGCAGGGGGACTACGAGCAGTACTTC
TRBV7-9	18	.	TRBD2	TRBJ2-1	CASSLEGPTSGSTDEQFF	TGTGCCAGCAGCTTAGAGGGGCCGACTAGCGGGAGTACAGATGAGCAGTTCTTC
TRBV15	15	.	TRBD2	TRBJ2-5	CATSRGRGRQETQYF	TGTGCCACCAGCAGAGGTCGCGGGAGACAAGAGACCCAGTACTTC
TRBV4-1	14	.	.	TRBJ2-7	CASSQDIPSYEQYF	TGCGCCAGCAGCCAAGATATCCCCAGCTACGAGCAGTACTTC
TRBV6-5	15	.	.	TRBJ1-1	CASTTRNREGTEAFF	TGTGCCAGCACTACTAGGAACAGGGAGGGGACTGAAGCTTTCTTT
TRBV27	16	.	.	TRBJ1-2	CASSLSARLVNYGYTF	TGTGCCAGCAGTTTATCGGCCAGACTTGTAAACTATGGCTACACCTTC
TRBV28	12	.	.	TRBJ1-2	CASRAKGVSYTF	TGTGCCAGCAGGGCCAAGGGGGTTAGCTACACCTTC
TRBV6-5	14	few	TRBD2	TRBJ2-7	CASNKAGDEYEQYF	TGTGCCAGCAATAAAGCGGGAGATGAGTACGAGCAGTACTTC
TRBV14	15	few	.	TRBJ2-7	CASSQVEVPGYEQYF	TGTGCCAGCAGCCAAGTAGAAGTTCCGGGGTACGAGCAGTACTTC
TRBV15	16	.	TRBD2	TRBJ2-1	CATSRDLGGRAGEQFF	TGTGCCACCAGCAGAGATCTCGGCGGGAGGGCAGGTGAGCAGTTCTTC
TRBV7-8	16	few	TRBD2	TRBJ2-1	CASSTSGSFSYNEQFF	TGTGCCAGCAGCACTAGCGGGAGTTTCTCCTACAATGAGCAGTTCTTC
TRBV23-1	15	.	.	TRBJ1-2	CASSHPLLASYGYTF	TGCGCCAGCAGTCATCCACTCTTAGCCTCCTATGGCTACACCTTC
TRBV18	11	.	.	TRBJ2-5	CASSPEETQYF	TGTGCCAGCTCACCGGAGGAGACCCAGTACTTC